This T cell receptor beta chain is drawn from a study of neoadjuvant anti-PD-1 for oral cavity cancer. Patients had newly diagnosed, untreated stage II-IVA oral cavity squamous cell carcinoma. TCRdb's copy holds only in-frame clones and misses some; the assay was immunoSEQ multiplex PCR. The sample carries around 16,000 clones, roughly two thirds recorded once. This CDR3 contains 14 residues. This clone was counted between two and nine times. This sample comprised PBMCs, obtained before nivolumab (anti-PD-1) treatment. The chain employs TRBV7-5 and TRBJ1-3; TRBD1, the D gene given by the table, was not confirmed from the DNA. TRBV7-5 is noted as a pseudogene. The sequence derives from a person aged 35-79 years with oral cavity squamous cell carcinoma. CDR3: CARRTRDSGNTIYF. Written as DNA, the CDR3 is TGTGCCAGAAGGACCAGGGACTCTGGAAACACCATATATTTT.